This T cell receptor (beta chain) was profiled in a study of monozygotic twins with inflammatory bowel disease. As concerns this clonotype: Its antigen is undetermined.

Study observations and caveats: With others, IBD patients shared fewer clonotypes than healthy twins did, especially with disease activity. Repertoires of patients may have been made more variable by differing immunosuppressive treatments. Among IBD patients, TCRbeta diversity (inverse Simpson) was lower than in healthy co-twins.

There were eight separate reactions per sample in which cDNA was made. Using the 5' RACE reads, TCRdb records one entry per CDR3 protein without DNA. This sample lists more than 95,000 distinct CDR3 sequences; its ten largest clones have 1.9%. This CDR3 region has 12 residues. Germline-derived CDR1 and CDR2 are LNHDA and SQIVND (reference sequence). The sequenced material came from blood. The chain employs TRBV19 and TRBJ2-1. The TCR comes from a human donor with ulcerative colitis or Crohn's disease, or a healthy co-twin of an affected twin (not recorded which). The CDR3 sequence: CASSMWFHEQFF. The full variable domain, completed using reference TRBV19 and TRBJ2-1, is DGGITQSPKYLFRKEGQNVTLSCEQNLNHDAMYWYRQDPGQGLRLIYYSQIVNDFQKGDIAEGYSVSREKKESFPLTVTSAQKNPTAFYLCASSMWFHEQFFGPGTRLTVL.